This T cell receptor (beta chain) derives from a study of T-cell memory formation after mild COVID-19. At the level of the study: For the most part, TCR clusters were specific to one donor.

TCR alpha and TCR beta cDNA libraries carrying sample barcodes and UMIs came from 5'RACE with constant-segment primers. Via MiXCR, TCRdb re-called the 5' RACE reads, giving one row per CDR3 protein. The table records about half a million distinct CDR3 sequences, around a sixth of them present only once. There are a few counts of this clonotype. The clonotype originates from an adult woman who had mild COVID-19 (a few samples of this study predate the infection). Cell type and time point are not known. The sequenced sample was PBMCs or a T cell subset sorted from them (not recorded which).

CDR3 DNA: TGTGCCAGCAGCCCGGCAGGGGGGTCCAATGGCTACACCTTC. Its translation: CASSPAGGSNGYTF. The chain is built from TRBV7-2 and TRBJ1-2; 7 bases match TRBD1. V lost 5 bases and J lost 6; bases outside the gene matches: 9. CDR3 length: 14 residues. Germline V CDR1 and CDR2: SGHTA, FQGNSA.